This T cell receptor beta chain is drawn from a study of technical replicates of blood from a few donors. Method: immunoSEQ multiplex PCR; TCRdb's copy keeps in-frame clones and lacks some. The repertoire holds 65,000 to 90,000 clones, over 75% seen once, with 0.2% to 0.3% in the top ten. CDR3 size: 16 residues. Germline V gene sequence: CDR1 SGHRS, CDR2 YFSETQ. J was trimmed by 2 bases and V by 2 bases; bases with no gene match: 6. This chain uses TRBV5-1 with TRBJ2-3, with 9 nucleotides matching TRBD2. The specimen was T cells isolated from PBMCs. This receptor was taken from a human donor in good health. CDR3 nucleotides: TGCGCCAGCAGCTTAAGCGGGAGGCCCCCCACAGATACGCAGTATTTT. Translated: CASSLSGRPPTDTQYF.